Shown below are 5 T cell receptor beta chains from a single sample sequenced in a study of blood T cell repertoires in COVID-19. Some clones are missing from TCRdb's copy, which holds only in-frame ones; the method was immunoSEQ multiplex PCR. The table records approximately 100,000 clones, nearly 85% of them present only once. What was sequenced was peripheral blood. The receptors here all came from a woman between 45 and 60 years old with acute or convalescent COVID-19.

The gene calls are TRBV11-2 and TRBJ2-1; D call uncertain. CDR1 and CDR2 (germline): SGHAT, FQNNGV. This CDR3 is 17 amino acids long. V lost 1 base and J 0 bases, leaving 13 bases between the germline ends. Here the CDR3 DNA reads TGTGCCAGCAGCTTAGGGGTGATCACTAACTCCTACAATGAGCAGTTCTTC. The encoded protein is CASSLGVITNSYNEQFF.

CDR3: CASRSGTGSYEQYF. Written as DNA, the CDR3 is TGCGCCAGCAGGTCCGGGACAGGGAGCTACGAGCAGTACTTC. This chain links TRBV5-1 with TRBJ2-7, with 9 bases aligning to TRBD1. The CDR3 extends over 14 amino acids. V dropped 5 bases and J dropped 3; count of bases not matched to a gene: 6. Germline-derived CDR1 and CDR2 are SGHRS and YFSETQ.

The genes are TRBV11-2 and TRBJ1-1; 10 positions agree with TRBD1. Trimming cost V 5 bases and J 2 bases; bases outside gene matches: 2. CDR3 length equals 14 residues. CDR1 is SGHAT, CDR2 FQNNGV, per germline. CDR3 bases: TGTGCCAGCAGCCGGGACAGGGGAAACACTGAAGCTTTCTTT. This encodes CASSRDRGNTEAFF.

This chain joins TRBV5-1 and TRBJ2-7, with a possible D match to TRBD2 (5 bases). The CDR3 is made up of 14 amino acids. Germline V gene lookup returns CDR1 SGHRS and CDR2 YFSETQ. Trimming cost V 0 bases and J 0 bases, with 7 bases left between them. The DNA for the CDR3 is TGCGCCAGCAGCTTGGACGGGAACTCCTACGAGCAGTACTTC. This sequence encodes CASSLDGNSYEQYF.

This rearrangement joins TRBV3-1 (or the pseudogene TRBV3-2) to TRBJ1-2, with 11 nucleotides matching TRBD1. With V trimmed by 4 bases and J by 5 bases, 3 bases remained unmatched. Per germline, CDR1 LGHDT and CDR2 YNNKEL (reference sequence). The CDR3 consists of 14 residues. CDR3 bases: TGTGCCAGCAGCCCTCGGGACAGGGGGTATGGCTACACCTTC. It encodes CASSPRDRGYGYTF.